A single sample gave rise to the 32 T cell receptor beta chains below, sequenced in a study of CD8 T cells in Susac syndrome. Reverse transcription used roughly 0.45 to 1 ug RNA and random hexamers. One entry per CDR3 protein, called by TCRdb with MiXCR from the immunoSEQ multiplex PCR reads. Altogether more than 70,000 distinct CDR3 sequences are present, roughly 90% being singletons, with the ten largest covering less than 0.55%. The sequencing sample was made of CD8+ T cells from PBMCs. The source is a human donor with multiple sclerosis.

The V gene is TRBV5-4, the J gene TRBJ2-2, with a weak D call TRBD2 (5 bases). This CDR3 spans 15 amino acids. Trimming cost V 3 bases and J 7 bases, with 16 bases left between them. The germline gives CDR1 SGHNT, CDR2 YYREEE (reference sequence). This CDR3 is CASSSFGGVGGELFF. The CDR3 nucleotides read TGTGCCAGCAGCTCCTTCGGAGGTGTGGGCGGGGAGCTGTTTTTT.

This sequence joins TRBV5-8 and TRBJ2-1; D not resolved. Germline lookup yields CDR1 SGHTS and CDR2 YDEGEE. The CDR3 extends over 15 amino acids. Between the trimmed V and J ends, which lost 3 bases and 5 bases, there was a span of 15 bases. Here the CDR3 reads CASSYPQTLHNEQFF. The DNA of the CDR3 is TGTGCCAGCAGCTACCCCCAGACATTACACAATGAGCAGTTCTTC. Supplemented by reference TRBV5-8 and TRBJ2-1, the full variable domain reads EAGVTQSPTHLIKTRGQQATLRCSPISGHTSVYWYQQALGLGLQFLLWYDEGEERNRGNFPPRFSGRQFPNYSSELNVNALELEDSALYLCASSYPQTLHNEQFFGPGTRLTVL.

The chain is built from TRBV29-1 and TRBJ1-2, with D perhaps matching TRBD1 (6 bases). Trimming shortened V by 0 bases and J by 2 bases, and 19 bases separated the two germline ends. The germline gives CDR1 SQVTM, CDR2 ANQGSEA. This CDR3 is built from 17 residues. The chain's CDR3 is CSVEDWGRGAGNYGYTF. CDR3 bases: TGCAGCGTTGAAGATTGGGGCAGGGGCGCGGGAAACTATGGCTACACCTTC.

V and J are TRBV13 and TRBJ2-7; 10 bases are shared with TRBD2. Germline CDR1 is PRHDT and CDR2 is FYEKMQ (reference sequence). V lost 5 bases, J lost 2 bases, and 6 bases stayed unmatched. The CDR3 totals 15 residues. CDR3 coding DNA: TGTGCCAGCAGCACATGGACTAGCGGCACCTACGAGCAGTACTTC. Amino acid sequence: CASSTWTSGTYEQYF.

The chain joins TRBV20-1 to TRBJ2-3; TRBD2 aligns across 11 bases. CDR1 DFQATT and CDR2 SNEGSKA come from the germline V gene (reference sequence). The CDR3 has 16 residues. After removal of 4 bases from V and 0 bases from J, the junction contained 6 bases not matched to a gene. CDR3 amino acids: CSATTSGGYSTDTQYF. The CDR3 DNA sequence: TGCAGTGCTACCACTAGCGGGGGCTATAGCACAGATACGCAGTATTTT.

This sequence joins TRBV12-3 or TRBV12-4 and TRBJ2-7; 10 bases fit TRBD2. V trimming: 1 base; J trimming: 3 bases; junction bases outside the gene matches: 3. The CDR3 length is 15 residues. CDR3 bases: TGTGCCAGCAGTTTAGGGTCTAGCGGGGGCTACGAGCAGTACTTC. Protein: CASSLGSSGGYEQYF.

This chain uses TRBV21-1 with TRBJ2-7; the table gives TRBD2 as D, unverified against the DNA. TRBV21-1 constitutes a pseudogene. This CDR3 spans 13 amino acids. Written as DNA, the CDR3 is TGTGCCCCAATGGGGGAGGTGCGGAACGAGCAGTACTTC. Translation gives CAPMGEVRNEQYF.

This chain links TRBV7-9 with TRBJ2-3, with TRBD2 as a possible D gene (6 bases). The germline CDR1 and CDR2 sequences are SEHNR and FQNEAQ (reference sequence). This CDR3 has 16 amino acids. V lost 8 bases and J 2 bases, leaving 20 bases between the germline ends. The CDR3 loop is CASGKRDSHVTDTQYF. CDR3 in DNA: TGTGCCAGCGGTAAGAGGGACTCCCATGTCACAGATACGCAGTATTTT.

This chain joins TRBV2 and TRBJ2-7, with D perhaps matching TRBD1 (6 bases). This CDR3 has 12 amino acids. The germline V gene has CDR1 SNHLY and CDR2 FYNNEI. V lost 9 bases and J 7 bases, leaving 16 bases between the germline ends. The CDR3 sequence is CASCFTGNEQYF. CDR3 DNA: TGTGCCAGTTGTTTCACAGGGAATGAGCAGTACTTC.

This clonotype was counted a few times. The chain links TRBV24-1 to TRBJ2-3, with D tentatively TRBD2 (7 bases). Germline CDR1 and CDR2: KGHDR and SFDVKD. CDR3 length: 16 residues. Trimming took off 9 bases at V and 3 bases at J, with 21 bases between the two ends. The CDR3 is CATGSGGQGITDTQYF. The CDR3 DNA follows: TGTGCCACCGGATCGGGGGGTCAGGGGATAACAGATACGCAGTATTTT.

J is TRBJ2-5 and V is TRBV5-1; weak D call: TRBD1 (7 bases). Germline V lookup: CDR1 SGHRS, CDR2 YFSETQ. The CDR3 has 16 residues. Trimming took off 3 bases at V and 5 bases at J, with 20 bases between the two ends. Here the CDR3 DNA reads TGCGCCAGCAGCTCTTCTGATGGAGGGGGCGGCGAGACCCAGTACTTC. It yields the protein CASSSSDGGGGETQYF.

The chain recombines TRBV3-1 with TRBJ1-4; D gene uncertain. Trimming removed 1 base at V and 5 bases at J, with 8 bases between. The length of the CDR3 is 14 residues. The germline V gene encodes CDR1 LGHDT and CDR2 YNNKEL (reference sequence). The CDR3 spells CASSQGEGNEKLFF. CDR3 sequence (DNA): TGTGCCAGCAGCCAAGGGGAAGGGAATGAAAAACTGTTTTTT.

The V call is TRBV20-1, the J call TRBJ2-3, with TRBD2 matching over 13 bases. CDR3 length: 16 residues. Germline CDR1 DFQATT, CDR2 SNEGSKA (reference sequence). V was clipped by 5 bases and J by 0 bases; unmatched bases: 5. The CDR3 reads CSAPGTSGESTDTQYF. The CDR3 nucleotides are TGCAGTGCTCCTGGGACTAGCGGGGAGAGCACAGATACGCAGTATTTT.

This clonotype was counted once. The chain uses TRBV29-1 and TRBJ1-2; D call uncertain. Germline V gene sequence: CDR1 SQVTM, CDR2 ANQGSEA. The V gene lost 3 bases and the J gene lost 3 bases, with 11 bases spanning the gap. The CDR3 extends over 13 amino acids. CDR3 sequence reads: CSVDWGGDYGYTF. The DNA for the CDR3 is TGCAGCGTTGACTGGGGAGGAGACTATGGCTACACCTTC.

The CDR3 DNA sequence: TGTGCCAGCAGCCTCAGGACTCACGGAGGACAAGAGACCCAGTACTTC. Amino acids: CASSLRTHGGQETQYF. The rearrangement links TRBV6-6 to TRBJ2-5; perhaps TRBD2 as D (5 bases). CDR1 and CDR2 (germline): MNHNY, SVGAGI (reference sequence). This CDR3 comprises 16 residues. V shed 6 bases and J shed 2 bases, with 19 bases lying between them.

This chain connects TRBV15 to TRBJ2-7; TRBD1 matches at 11 bases. From germline, CDR1 is LNHNV and CDR2 YYDKDF (reference sequence). The CDR3 length is 14 residues. The trim removed 8 bases at V and 4 bases at J, leaving 7 bases unmatched. CDR3 protein: CATHPGQGEYEQYF. The CDR3 DNA sequence: TGTGCCACCCACCCGGGACAGGGGGAATACGAGCAGTACTTC.

The rearrangement joins TRBV4-1 to TRBJ1-5; D gene unclear. Between the trimmed V and J ends, which lost 1 base and 4 bases, there was a span of 8 bases. The CDR3 contains 14 residues. Germline V gene lookup returns CDR1 MGHRA and CDR2 YSYEKL. The CDR3 bases are TGCGCCAGCAGCCAAGTTCCCAGAAATCAGCCCCAGCATTTT. Residues: CASSQVPRNQPQHF.

This clonotype was found a few times. The rearrangement joins TRBV6-6 to TRBJ2-7; perhaps D is TRBD1 or TRBD2 (5 bases each). This CDR3 is built from 12 residues. Germline lookup yields CDR1 MNHNY and CDR2 SVGAGI (reference sequence). Trimming left V 2 bases short and J 11 bases short, with 13 bases between. The CDR3 is CASSYEGREKYF. DNA of the CDR3: TGTGCCAGCAGTTACGAAGGCAGGGAGAAGTACTTC.

The chain recombines TRBV3-1 with TRBJ1-3, with TRBD1 matching 7 bases. With V trimmed by 8 bases and J by 4 bases, 8 bases remained unmatched. The CDR3 is made up of 14 amino acids. The germline gives CDR1 LGHDT, CDR2 YNNKEL (reference sequence). The CDR3: CASDQTGSGNTIYF. For the CDR3, the DNA is TGTGCCAGCGACCAGACAGGGAGCGGAAACACCATATATTTT. The whole variable domain, filled in from reference TRBV3-1 and TRBJ1-3, reads DTAVSQTPKYLVTQMGNDKSIKCEQNLGHDTMYWYKQDSKKFLKIMFSYNNKELIINETVPNRFSPKSPDKAHLNLHINSLELGDSAVYFCASDQTGSGNTIYFGEGSWLTVV.

The chain combines TRBV12-3 or TRBV12-4 with TRBJ2-1, with 8 bases aligning to TRBD2. Trimming took 6 bases from V and 4 from J; bases not matched to a gene: 11. This CDR3 has 16 residues. The CDR3 spells CASSSKERESYNEQFF. CDR3 DNA sequence: TGTGCCAGCAGCTCCAAGGAGCGGGAGTCTTACAATGAGCAGTTCTTC.

J is TRBJ2-4 and V is TRBV10-3, with 8 bases that match TRBD1. Germline CDR1 reads ENHRY; CDR2 reads SYGVKD. The CDR3 has 16 residues. V trimming: 2 bases; J trimming: 7 bases; junction bases outside the gene matches: 10. This CDR3 is CAISEPAGGKLNIQYF. CDR3 sequence (DNA): TGTGCCATCAGTGAGCCCGCAGGGGGCAAGTTGAACATTCAGTACTTC.

The genes are TRBV6-5 and TRBJ2-3, with D possibly called TRBD1 or TRBD2 (5 bases each). The V end was cut by 5 bases, the J end by 2 bases, with 14 bases between. The germline V gene encodes CDR1 MNHEY and CDR2 SVGAGI. This CDR3 contains 15 residues. CDR3 sequence: CASSAGTVYTDTQYF. In DNA, the CDR3 is TGTGCCAGCAGTGCCGGGACGGTCTACACAGATACGCAGTATTTT.

This chain links TRBV30 with TRBJ2-3; 9 positions agree with TRBD2. The CDR3 covers 14 residues. V trimming: 4 bases; J trimming: 2 bases; junction bases outside the gene matches: 4. CDR1 GTSNPN and CDR2 SVGIG come from the germline V gene (reference sequence). The CDR3 region is CAWNLAGPTDTQYF. CDR3 sequence (DNA): TGTGCCTGGAACCTAGCGGGACCCACAGATACGCAGTATTTT.

This sequence joins TRBV9 and TRBJ2-3, with 8 nucleotides matching TRBD2. Germline CDR1 SGDLS, CDR2 YYNGEE. J lost 5 bases, V lost 0 bases, and 5 bases had no gene match. The length of the CDR3 is 15 residues. The CDR3 spells CASSVDGRVGDTQYF. The CDR3, as DNA: TGTGCCAGCAGCGTAGACGGGAGGGTGGGAGATACGCAGTATTTT. The entire variable domain, with the rest obtained from reference TRBV9 and TRBJ2-3, is as follows: DSGVTQTPKHLITATGQRVTLRCSPRSGDLSVYWYQQSLDQGLQFLIQYYNGEERAKGNILERFSAQQFPDLHSELNLSSLELGDSALYFCASSVDGRVGDTQYFGPGTRLTVL.

The rearrangement links TRBV2 to TRBJ1-2, with D unresolved. CDR3 length: 14 amino acids. CDR1 is SNHLY, CDR2 FYNNEI, per germline. The V end lost 2 bases, the J end lost 4 bases, and 11 bases lay between the germline ends. The CDR3 sequence: CASSEWAFSYGYTF. The CDR3 bases are TGTGCCAGCAGTGAATGGGCTTTTAGCTATGGCTACACCTTC.

J is TRBJ2-3 and V is TRBV14, with 9 bases fitting TRBD2. The CDR3 length is 15 residues. Germline V gene data show CDR1 as SGHDN and CDR2 as FVKESK. V lost 2 bases to trimming and J lost 6 bases; unmatched junction nucleotides: 6. The CDR3 DNA sequence: TGTGCCAGCAGCCAATCCGGGACTAGCTGGGATACGCAGTATTTT. Translation: CASSQSGTSWDTQYF. The variable domain in full, with the rest retrieved from reference TRBV14 and TRBJ2-3, is EAGVTQFPSHSVIEKGQTVTLRCDPISGHDNLYWYRRVMGKEIKFLLHFVKESKQDESGMPNNRFLAERTGGTYSTLKVQPAELEDSGVYFCASSQSGTSWDTQYFGPGTRLTVL.

The gene calls are TRBV2 and TRBJ2-7, with a possible D match to TRBD2 (5 bases). Trimming left V 6 bases short and J 2 bases short, with 17 bases between. The V gene's germline CDR1 is SNHLY and CDR2 FYNNEI. The CDR3 runs to 15 residues. CDR3 residues: CASRPSSGTPYEQYF. CDR3 DNA sequence: TGTGCCAGCAGGCCCTCCAGCGGAACCCCCTACGAGCAGTACTTC.

The chain recombines TRBV2 with TRBJ1-4, with 7 bases matching TRBD1. Trimming cost V 3 bases and J 5 bases; bases outside gene matches: 3. Looked up from germline, CDR1 is SNHLY and CDR2 is FYNNEI. The CDR3 runs 14 residues. This CDR3 reads CASSEDRTNEKLFF. CDR3 in DNA: TGTGCCAGCAGTGAGGACAGGACAAATGAAAAACTGTTTTTT. Together with reference TRBV2 and TRBJ1-4, the CDR3 gives the full variable domain: EPEVTQTPSHQVTQMGQEVILRCVPISNHLYFYWYRQILGQKVEFLVSFYNNEISEKSEIFDDQFSVERPDGSNFTLKIRSTKLEDSAMYFCASSEDRTNEKLFFGSGTQLSVL.

The V and J genes are TRBV29-1 and TRBJ2-1; D not certain. V was clipped by 0 bases and J by 9 bases, with 15 bases between them. Germline CDR1 is SQVTM and CDR2 is ANQGSEA. The CDR3 totals 14 residues. The CDR3 DNA sequence: TGCAGCGTTGAAGAAGCCGGGTCAATCGGTGAGCAGTTCTTC. As protein: CSVEEAGSIGEQFF.

The rearrangement links TRBV20-1 to TRBJ2-7; a possible D gene is TRBD2 (6 bases). Between the trimmed V and J ends, which lost 3 bases and 6 bases, there was a span of 27 bases. In germline, CDR1 is DFQATT, CDR2 SNEGSKA (reference sequence). CDR3 length equals 17 residues. CDR3 in amino acids: CSASPPRDFPILREQYF. In DNA form, the CDR3 reads TGCAGTGCTAGCCCTCCTCGGGACTTTCCGATTTTGCGCGAGCAGTACTTC.

The chain links TRBV4-1 to TRBJ2-2; D may be TRBD2 (7 bases). The CDR3 is 19 amino acids. V lost 1 base and J 4 bases, leaving 22 bases between the germline ends. In germline, CDR1 is MGHRA, CDR2 YSYEKL. Here the CDR3 reads CASSQGEPAGALGTGELFF. Written as DNA, the CDR3 is TGCGCCAGCAGCCAAGGGGAACCTGCGGGGGCGCTGGGCACCGGGGAGCTGTTTTTT.

This clonotype was counted a few times. The rearrangement joins TRBV11-3 to TRBJ2-7; D is unresolved. V lost 2 bases, J lost 1 base, and 3 bases lay in between. Germline V CDR1 and CDR2: SGHNT, YENEEA. This CDR3 contains 12 residues. The chain's CDR3 is CASSLWSYEQYF. CDR3 bases: TGTGCCAGCAGCTTATGGTCCTACGAGCAGTACTTC.